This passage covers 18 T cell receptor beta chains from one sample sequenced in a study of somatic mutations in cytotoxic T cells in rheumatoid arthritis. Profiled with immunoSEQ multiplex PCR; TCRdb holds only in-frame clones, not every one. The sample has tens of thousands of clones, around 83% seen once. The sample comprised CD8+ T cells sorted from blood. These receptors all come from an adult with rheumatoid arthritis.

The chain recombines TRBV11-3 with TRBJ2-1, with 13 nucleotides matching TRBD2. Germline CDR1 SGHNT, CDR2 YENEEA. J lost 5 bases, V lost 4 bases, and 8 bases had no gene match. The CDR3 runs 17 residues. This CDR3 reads CASSYAGTSGIDNEQFF. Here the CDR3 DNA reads TGTGCCAGCAGCTACGCGGGGACTAGCGGGATTGACAATGAGCAGTTCTTC.

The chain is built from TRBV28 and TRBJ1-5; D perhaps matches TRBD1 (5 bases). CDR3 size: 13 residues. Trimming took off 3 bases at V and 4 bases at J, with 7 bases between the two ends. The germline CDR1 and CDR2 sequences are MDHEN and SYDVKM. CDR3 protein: CASSFGGNQPQHF. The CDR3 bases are TGTGCCAGCAGTTTTGGGGGAAATCAGCCCCAGCATTTT.

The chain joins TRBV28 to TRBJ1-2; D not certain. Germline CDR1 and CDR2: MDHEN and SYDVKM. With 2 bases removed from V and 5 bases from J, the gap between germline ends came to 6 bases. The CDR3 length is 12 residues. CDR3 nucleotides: TGTGCCAGCAGTTTAAGACTGTATGGCTACACCTTC. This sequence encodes CASSLRLYGYTF.

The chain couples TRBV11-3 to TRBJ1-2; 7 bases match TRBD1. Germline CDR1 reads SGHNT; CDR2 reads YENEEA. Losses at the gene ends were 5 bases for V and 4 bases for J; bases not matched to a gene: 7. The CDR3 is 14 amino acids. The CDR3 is CASSHQTGPYGYTF. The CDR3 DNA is TGTGCCAGCAGCCACCAGACAGGGCCCTATGGCTACACCTTC. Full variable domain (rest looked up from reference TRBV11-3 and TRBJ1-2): EAGVVQSPRYKIIEKKQPVAFWCNPISGHNTLYWYLQNLGQGPELLIRYENEEAVDDSQLPKDRFSAERLKGVDSTLKIQPAELGDSAVYLCASSHQTGPYGYTFGSGTRLTVV.

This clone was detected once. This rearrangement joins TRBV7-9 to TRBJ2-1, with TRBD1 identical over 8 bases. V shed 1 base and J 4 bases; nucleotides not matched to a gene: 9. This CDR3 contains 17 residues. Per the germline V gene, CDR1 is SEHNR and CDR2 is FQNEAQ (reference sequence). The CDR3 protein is CASSLEETGTGYNEQFF. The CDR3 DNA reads TGTGCCAGCAGCTTAGAGGAGACCGGGACAGGTTACAATGAGCAGTTCTTC.

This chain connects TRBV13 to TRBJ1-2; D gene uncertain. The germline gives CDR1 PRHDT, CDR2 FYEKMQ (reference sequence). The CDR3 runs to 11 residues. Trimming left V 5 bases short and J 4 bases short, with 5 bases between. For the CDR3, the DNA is TGTGCCAGCAGCATGAGCTATGGCTACACCTTC. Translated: CASSMSYGYTF.

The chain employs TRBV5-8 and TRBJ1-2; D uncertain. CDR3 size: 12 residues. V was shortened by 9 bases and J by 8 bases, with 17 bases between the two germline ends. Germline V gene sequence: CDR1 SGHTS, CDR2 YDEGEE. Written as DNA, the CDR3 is TGTGCCACGGCCTTGGGAGTGTTAGGCTACACCTTC. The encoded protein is CATALGVLGYTF.

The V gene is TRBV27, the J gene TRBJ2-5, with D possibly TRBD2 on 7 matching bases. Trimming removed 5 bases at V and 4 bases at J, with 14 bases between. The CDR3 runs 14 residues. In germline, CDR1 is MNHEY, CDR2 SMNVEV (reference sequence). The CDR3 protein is CASSTYREGETQYF. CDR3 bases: TGTGCCAGCAGTACATACAGGGAGGGAGAGACCCAGTACTTC.

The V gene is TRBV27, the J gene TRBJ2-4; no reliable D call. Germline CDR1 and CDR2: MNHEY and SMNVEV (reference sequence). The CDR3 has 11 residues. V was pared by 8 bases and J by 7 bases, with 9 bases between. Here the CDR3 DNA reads TGTGCCAGCGCTACCGGTAACATTCAGTACTTC. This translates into CASATGNIQYF.

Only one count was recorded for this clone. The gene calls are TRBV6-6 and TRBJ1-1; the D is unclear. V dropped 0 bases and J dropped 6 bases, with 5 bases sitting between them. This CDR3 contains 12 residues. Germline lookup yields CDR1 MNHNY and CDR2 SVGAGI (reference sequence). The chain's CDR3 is CASSYSGPEAFF. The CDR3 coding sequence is TGTGCCAGCAGTTACTCGGGCCCTGAAGCTTTCTTT.

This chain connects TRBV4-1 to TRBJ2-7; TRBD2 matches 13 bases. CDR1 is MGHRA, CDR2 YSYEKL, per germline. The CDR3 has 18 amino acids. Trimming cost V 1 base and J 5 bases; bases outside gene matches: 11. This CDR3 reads CASSQGAGLAGFGDEQYF. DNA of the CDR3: TGCGCCAGCAGCCAAGGGGCGGGACTAGCGGGATTTGGCGACGAGCAGTACTTC.

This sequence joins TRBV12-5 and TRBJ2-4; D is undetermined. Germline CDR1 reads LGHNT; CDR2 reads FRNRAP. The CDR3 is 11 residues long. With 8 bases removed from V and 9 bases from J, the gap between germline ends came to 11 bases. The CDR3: CASYRRGIQYF. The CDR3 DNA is TGTGCTAGTTACCGCAGAGGCATTCAGTACTTC.

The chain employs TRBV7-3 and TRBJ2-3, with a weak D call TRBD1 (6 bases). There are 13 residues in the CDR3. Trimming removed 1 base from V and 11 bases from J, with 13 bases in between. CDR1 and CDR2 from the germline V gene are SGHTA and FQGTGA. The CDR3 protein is CASSLRGLDGQYF. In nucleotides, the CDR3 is TGTGCCAGCAGCTTAAGGGGGCTGGATGGGCAGTATTTT. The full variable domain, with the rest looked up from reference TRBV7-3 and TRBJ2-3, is GAGVSQTPSNKVTEKGKYVELRCDPISGHTALYWYRQSLGQGPEFLIYFQGTGAADDSGLPNDRFFAVRPEGSVSTLKIQRTERGDSAVYLCASSLRGLDGQYFGPGTRLTVL.

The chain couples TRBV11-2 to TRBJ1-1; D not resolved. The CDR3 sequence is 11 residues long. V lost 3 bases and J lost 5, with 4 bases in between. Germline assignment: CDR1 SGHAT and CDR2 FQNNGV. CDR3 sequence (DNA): TGTGCCAGCAGCTTGGGGACTGAAGCTTTCTTT. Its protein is CASSLGTEAFF.

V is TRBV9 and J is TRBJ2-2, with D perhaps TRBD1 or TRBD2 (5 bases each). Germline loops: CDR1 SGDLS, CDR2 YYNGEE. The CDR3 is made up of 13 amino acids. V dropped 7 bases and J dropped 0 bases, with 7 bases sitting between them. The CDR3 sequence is CASGGTNTGELFF. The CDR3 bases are TGTGCCAGCGGGGGAACGAACACCGGGGAGCTGTTTTTT.

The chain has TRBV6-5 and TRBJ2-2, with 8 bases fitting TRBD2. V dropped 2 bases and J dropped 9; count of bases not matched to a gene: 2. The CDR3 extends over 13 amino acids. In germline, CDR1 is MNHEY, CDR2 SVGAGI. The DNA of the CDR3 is TGTGCCAGCAGTTACGGACTAGCCAGGGAGCTGTTTTTT. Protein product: CASSYGLARELFF.

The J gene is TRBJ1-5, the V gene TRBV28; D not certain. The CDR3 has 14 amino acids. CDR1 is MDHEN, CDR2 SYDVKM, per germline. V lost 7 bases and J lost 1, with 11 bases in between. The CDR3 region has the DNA TGTGCCAGCATCCGGACCGCGAGCAATCAGCCCCAGCATTTT. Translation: CASIRTASNQPQHF.

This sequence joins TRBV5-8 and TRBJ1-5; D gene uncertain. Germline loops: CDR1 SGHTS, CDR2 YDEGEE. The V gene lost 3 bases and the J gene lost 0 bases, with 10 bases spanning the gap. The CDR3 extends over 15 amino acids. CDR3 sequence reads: CASSWSDISNQPQHF. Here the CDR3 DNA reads TGTGCCAGCAGCTGGTCTGACATTAGCAATCAGCCCCAGCATTTT.